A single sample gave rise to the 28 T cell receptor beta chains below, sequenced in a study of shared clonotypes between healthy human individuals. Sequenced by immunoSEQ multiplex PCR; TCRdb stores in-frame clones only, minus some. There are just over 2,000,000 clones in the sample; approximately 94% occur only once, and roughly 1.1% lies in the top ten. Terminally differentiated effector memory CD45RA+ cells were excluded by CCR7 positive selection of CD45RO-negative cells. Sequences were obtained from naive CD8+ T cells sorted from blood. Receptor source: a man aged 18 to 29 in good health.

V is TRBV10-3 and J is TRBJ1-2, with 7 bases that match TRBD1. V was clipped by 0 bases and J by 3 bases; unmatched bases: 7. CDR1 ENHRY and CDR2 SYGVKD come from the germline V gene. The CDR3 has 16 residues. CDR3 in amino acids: CAISESSEGADYGYTF. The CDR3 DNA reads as TGTGCCATCAGTGAGTCGAGTGAGGGGGCAGACTATGGCTACACCTTC.

CDR3 amino acids: CASSLESGLNTEAFF. CDR3 nucleotides: TGTGCCAGCAGCTTAGAATCAGGTCTGAACACTGAAGCTTTCTTT. The chain employs TRBV7-8 and TRBJ1-1; D is ambiguous. Trimming removed 1 base from V and 0 bases from J, with 9 bases in between. The germline CDR1 and CDR2 sequences are SGHVS and FQNEAQ. The CDR3 is made up of 15 amino acids.

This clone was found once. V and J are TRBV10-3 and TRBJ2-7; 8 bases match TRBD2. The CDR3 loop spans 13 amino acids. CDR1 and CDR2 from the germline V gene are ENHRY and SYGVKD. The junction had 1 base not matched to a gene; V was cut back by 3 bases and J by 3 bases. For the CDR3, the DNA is TGTGCCATCAGTGATAGCGGGGTCTACGAGCAGTACTTC. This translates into CAISDSGVYEQYF.

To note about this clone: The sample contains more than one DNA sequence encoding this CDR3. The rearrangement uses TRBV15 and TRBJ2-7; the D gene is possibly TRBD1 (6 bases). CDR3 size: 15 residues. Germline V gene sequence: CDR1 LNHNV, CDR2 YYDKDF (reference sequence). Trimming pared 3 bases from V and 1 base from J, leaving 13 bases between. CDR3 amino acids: CATSREAGVSYEQYF. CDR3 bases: TGTGCCACCAGCAGGGAGGCAGGGGTGTCCTACGAGCAGTACTTC.

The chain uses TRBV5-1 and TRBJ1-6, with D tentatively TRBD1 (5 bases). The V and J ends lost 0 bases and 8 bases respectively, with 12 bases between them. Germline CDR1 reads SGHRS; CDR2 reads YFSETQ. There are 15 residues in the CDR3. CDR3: CASSLGGSFDSPLHF. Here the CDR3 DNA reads TGCGCCAGCAGCTTGGGGGGCTCCTTTGATTCACCCCTCCACTTT.

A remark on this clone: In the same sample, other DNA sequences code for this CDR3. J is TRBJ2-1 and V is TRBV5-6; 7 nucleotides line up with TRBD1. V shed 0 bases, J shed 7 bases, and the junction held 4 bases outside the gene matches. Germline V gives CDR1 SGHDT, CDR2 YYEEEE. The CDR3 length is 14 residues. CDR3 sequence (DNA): TGTGCCAGCAGCTTGGGCCAGGGGGAGAATGAGCAGTTCTTC. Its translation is CASSLGQGENEQFF.

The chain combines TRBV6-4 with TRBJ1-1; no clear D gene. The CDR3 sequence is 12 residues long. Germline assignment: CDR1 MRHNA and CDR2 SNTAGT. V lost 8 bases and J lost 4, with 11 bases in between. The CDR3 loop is CASGVLLTEAFF. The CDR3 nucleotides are TGTGCCAGCGGGGTTTTGCTCACTGAAGCTTTCTTT.

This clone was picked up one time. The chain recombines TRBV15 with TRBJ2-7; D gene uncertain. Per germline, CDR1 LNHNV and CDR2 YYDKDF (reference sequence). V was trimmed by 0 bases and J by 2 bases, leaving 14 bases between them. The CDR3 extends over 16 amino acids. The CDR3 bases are TGTGCCACCAGCAGAGATCTAGAGGTCCTTACCTACGAGCAGTACTTC. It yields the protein CATSRDLEVLTYEQYF.

In DNA form, the CDR3 reads TGTGCCAGTAGTATCGATGGACTAGATCCCTACGAGCAGTACTTC. This sequence encodes CASSIDGLDPYEQYF. The rearrangement links TRBV19 to TRBJ2-7, with 7 bases identical to TRBD2. Germline lookup yields CDR1 LNHDA and CDR2 SQIVND (reference sequence). The CDR3 runs to 15 residues. V lost 3 bases and J lost 2; bases outside the gene matches: 7.

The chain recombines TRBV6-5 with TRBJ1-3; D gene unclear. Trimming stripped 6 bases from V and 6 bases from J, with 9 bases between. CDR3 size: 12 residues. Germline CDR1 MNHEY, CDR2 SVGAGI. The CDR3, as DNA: TGTGCCAGCAGGGAGAGTGTAAACACCATATATTTT. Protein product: CASRESVNTIYF.

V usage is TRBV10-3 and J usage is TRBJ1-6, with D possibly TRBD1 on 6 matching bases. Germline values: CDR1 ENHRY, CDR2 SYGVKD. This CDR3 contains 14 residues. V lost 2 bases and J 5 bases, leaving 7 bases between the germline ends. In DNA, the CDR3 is TGTGCCATCAGTGAGGCAGGGGATAATTCACCCCTCCACTTT. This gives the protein CAISEAGDNSPLHF.

The CDR3 loop reads CSVESADLYEQYF. In DNA, the CDR3 is TGCAGCGTTGAATCGGCGGACCTCTACGAGCAGTACTTC. This sequence joins TRBV29-1 and TRBJ2-7, with D unresolved. V lost 2 bases and J 3 bases, leaving 11 bases between the germline ends. Germline CDR1 and CDR2: SQVTM and ANQGSEA. The CDR3 consists of 13 residues.

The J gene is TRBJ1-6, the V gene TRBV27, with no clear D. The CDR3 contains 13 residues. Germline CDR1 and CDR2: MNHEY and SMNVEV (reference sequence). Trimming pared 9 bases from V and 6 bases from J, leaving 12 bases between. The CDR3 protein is CASLGDGNSPLHF. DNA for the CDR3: TGTGCCAGTCTTGGGGATGGTAATTCACCCCTCCACTTT.

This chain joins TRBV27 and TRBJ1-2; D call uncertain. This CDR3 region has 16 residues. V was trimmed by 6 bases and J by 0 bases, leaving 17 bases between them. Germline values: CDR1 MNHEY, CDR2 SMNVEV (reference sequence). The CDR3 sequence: CASSPDADPSNYGYTF. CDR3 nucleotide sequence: TGTGCCAGCAGCCCGGACGCGGATCCTTCTAACTATGGCTACACCTTC.

DNA of the CDR3: TGTGCTAGTGGGATTAGGGACCAGGGTTACGAGCAGTACTTC. Its translation: CASGIRDQGYEQYF. This chain uses TRBV12-5 with TRBJ2-7, with D tentatively TRBD1 or TRBD2 (5 bases each). This CDR3 region has 14 residues. V was pared by 6 bases and J by 4 bases, with 16 bases between. Germline CDR1 reads LGHNT; CDR2 reads FRNRAP.

CDR3: CAWRRVSGANVLTF. The DNA for the CDR3 is TGTGCCTGGAGAAGGGTCTCTGGGGCCAACGTCCTGACTTTC. The chain carries TRBV30 and TRBJ2-6; D ambiguous. The V and J ends lost 3 bases and 0 bases respectively, with 6 bases between them. Per the germline V gene, CDR1 is GTSNPN and CDR2 is SVGIG (reference sequence). This CDR3 is 14 amino acids long. Filled out from reference TRBV30 and TRBJ2-6, the complete variable domain reads SQTIHQWPATLVQPVGSPLSLECTVEGTSNPNLYWYRQAAGRGLQLLFYSVGIGQISSEVPQNLSASRPQDRQFILSSKKLLLSDSGFYLCAWRRVSGANVLTFGAGSRLTVL.

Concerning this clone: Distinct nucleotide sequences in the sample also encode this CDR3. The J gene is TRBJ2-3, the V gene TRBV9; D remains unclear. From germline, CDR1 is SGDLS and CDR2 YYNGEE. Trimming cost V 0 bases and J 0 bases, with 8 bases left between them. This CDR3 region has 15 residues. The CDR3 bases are TGTGCCAGCAGCGTAGCTGTAACTAGCACAGATACGCAGTATTTT. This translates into CASSVAVTSTDTQYF.

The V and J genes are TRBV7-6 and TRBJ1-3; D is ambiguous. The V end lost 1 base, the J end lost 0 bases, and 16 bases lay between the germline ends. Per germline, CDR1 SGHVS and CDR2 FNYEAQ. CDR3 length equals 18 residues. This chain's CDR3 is CASSLDGGPRLSGNTIYF. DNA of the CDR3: TGTGCCAGCAGCTTAGACGGAGGGCCTCGCCTCTCTGGAAACACCATATATTTT.

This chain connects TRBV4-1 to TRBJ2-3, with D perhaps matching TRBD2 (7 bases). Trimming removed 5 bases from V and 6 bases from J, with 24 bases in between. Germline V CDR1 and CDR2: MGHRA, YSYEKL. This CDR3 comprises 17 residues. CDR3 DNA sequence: TGCGCCAGCAGCGTTAGGTTAGGCGGGGGCCCCGTCGATACGCAGTATTTT. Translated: CASSVRLGGGPVDTQYF.

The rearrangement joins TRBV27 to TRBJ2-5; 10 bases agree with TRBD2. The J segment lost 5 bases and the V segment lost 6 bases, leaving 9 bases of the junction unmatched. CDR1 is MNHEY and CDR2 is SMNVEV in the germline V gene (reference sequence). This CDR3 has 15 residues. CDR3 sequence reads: CASRHPSGSPETQYF. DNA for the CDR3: TGTGCCAGCAGGCACCCTAGCGGGAGTCCCGAGACCCAGTACTTC.

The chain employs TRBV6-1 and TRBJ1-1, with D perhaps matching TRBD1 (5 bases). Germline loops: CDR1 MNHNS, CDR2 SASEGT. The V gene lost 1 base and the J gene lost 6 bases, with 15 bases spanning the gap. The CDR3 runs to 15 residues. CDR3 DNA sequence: TGTGCCAGCAGTGAAGTAACAGGTGCCTCTCCTGAAGCTTTCTTT. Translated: CASSEVTGASPEAFF.

CDR3 DNA: TGTGCCAGCAGCTTTCTTACAACCTACGAGCAGTACTTC. This codes for CASSFLTTYEQYF. The rearrangement links TRBV5-5 to TRBJ2-7; D not certain. CDR3 length: 13 amino acids. Deletions cut 2 bases from V and 2 bases from J, with 8 bases between. Germline values: CDR1 SGHKS, CDR2 YYEKEE (reference sequence).

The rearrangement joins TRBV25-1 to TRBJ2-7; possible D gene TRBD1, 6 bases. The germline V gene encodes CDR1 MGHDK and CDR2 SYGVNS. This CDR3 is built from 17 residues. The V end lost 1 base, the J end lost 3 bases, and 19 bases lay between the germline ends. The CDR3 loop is CASSESPGDKTYYEQYF. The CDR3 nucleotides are TGTGCCAGCAGTGAATCCCCCGGGGACAAGACATACTACGAGCAGTACTTC.

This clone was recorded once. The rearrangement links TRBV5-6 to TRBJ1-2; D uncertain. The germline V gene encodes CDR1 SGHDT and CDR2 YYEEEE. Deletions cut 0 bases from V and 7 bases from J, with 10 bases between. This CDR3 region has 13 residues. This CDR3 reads CASSLAPGFGYTF. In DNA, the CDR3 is TGTGCCAGCAGCTTGGCCCCGGGGTTTGGCTACACCTTC.

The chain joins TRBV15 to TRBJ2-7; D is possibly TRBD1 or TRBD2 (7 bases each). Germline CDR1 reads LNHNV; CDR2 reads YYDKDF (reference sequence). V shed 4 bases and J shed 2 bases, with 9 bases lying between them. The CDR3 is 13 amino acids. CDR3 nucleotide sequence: TGTGCCACCAGCACAGGGGGGGCCTACGAGCAGTACTTC. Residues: CATSTGGAYEQYF.

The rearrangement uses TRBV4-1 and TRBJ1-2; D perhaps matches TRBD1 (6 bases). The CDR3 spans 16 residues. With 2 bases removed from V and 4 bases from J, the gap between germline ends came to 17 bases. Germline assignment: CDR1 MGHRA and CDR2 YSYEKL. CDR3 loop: CASSQQQTGGIYGYTF. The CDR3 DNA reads TGCGCCAGCAGCCAACAGCAGACAGGTGGAATCTATGGCTACACCTTC.

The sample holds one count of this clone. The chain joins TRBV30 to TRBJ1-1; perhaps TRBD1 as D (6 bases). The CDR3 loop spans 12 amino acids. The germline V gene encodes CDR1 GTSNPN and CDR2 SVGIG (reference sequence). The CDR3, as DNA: TGTGCATACAAACAGGGAAACCCTGAAGCTTTCTTT. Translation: CAYKQGNPEAFF.

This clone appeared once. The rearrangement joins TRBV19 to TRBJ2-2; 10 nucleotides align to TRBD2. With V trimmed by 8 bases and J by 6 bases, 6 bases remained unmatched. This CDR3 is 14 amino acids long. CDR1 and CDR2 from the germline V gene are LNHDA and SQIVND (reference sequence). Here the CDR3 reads CASLAGALAGELFF. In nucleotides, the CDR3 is TGTGCCAGTCTAGCGGGGGCCTTGGCCGGGGAGCTGTTTTTT.